The sequence of this T cell receptor beta chain was determined in a study of persistence of HIV-infected CD4 T cells. An overlapping HIV-1 Gag peptide pool stimulated these cells at approximately 1 ug/peptide/mL. Responding CD4+ T cells were sorted by upregulation of both CD40 ligand and CD69. Before stimulation, PBMCs underwent CD8+ T cell depletion. Points from the study as a whole: Degenerate expanded CDR3beta sequences were enriched among CMV- and Gag-responding cells.

Sequencing used immunoSEQ version 4 in survey mode. Here immunoSEQ multiplex PCR was the method, and the copy in TCRdb shows in-frame clones only, minus some. The sample has around 32,000 clones, 70% seen once. About this clone itself: The antigen remains unidentified.

The starting material was CD4+ T cells sorted from PBMCs after 18-hour stimulation, obtained from a patient who received antiretroviral therapy. The sequence was collected from an adult man with HIV who was CMV-seropositive.

The CDR3 is CASSIQGRQNTGELFF. The CDR3 region has the DNA TGTGCCAGTAGCATACAGGGACGGCAGAACACCGGGGAGCTGTTTTTT. The rearrangement joins TRBV19 to TRBJ2-2; weak D call: TRBD1 (6 bases). This CDR3 is built from 16 residues. Germline V gene data show CDR1 as LNHDA and CDR2 as SQIVND (reference sequence). Trimming left V 6 bases short and J 1 base short, with 15 bases between.